This T cell receptor (beta chain) was sequenced for a study of PD-1 blockade in classical Hodgkin lymphoma. General observations from the study: Before treatment, complete responders showed about the same diversity as newly diagnosed patients.

In the case of this clone: Antigen unknown.

Libraries were prepared by immunoSEQ multiplex PCR; TCRdb keeps only in-frame clonotypes and omits some of them. The sample shows 35,000 to 50,000 clones, about 74% of them seen only once. V lost 1 base and J 12 bases, leaving 11 bases between the germline ends. CDR3 size: 11 residues. Relapses following autologous stem cell transplantation were seen in all patients, with brentuximab vedotin exposure varying. This chain connects TRBV5-3 to TRBJ2-7; D is unresolved. TRBV5-3 is marked as an open reading frame, function uncertain. This clonotype was sampled from a human donor with classical Hodgkin lymphoma. Material: peripheral blood mononuclear cells (PBMCs), obtained at baseline. The CDR3 DNA reads TGTGCCAGAAGCTTGCCACGTTATAGGTACTTC. This sequence encodes CARSLPRYRYF.